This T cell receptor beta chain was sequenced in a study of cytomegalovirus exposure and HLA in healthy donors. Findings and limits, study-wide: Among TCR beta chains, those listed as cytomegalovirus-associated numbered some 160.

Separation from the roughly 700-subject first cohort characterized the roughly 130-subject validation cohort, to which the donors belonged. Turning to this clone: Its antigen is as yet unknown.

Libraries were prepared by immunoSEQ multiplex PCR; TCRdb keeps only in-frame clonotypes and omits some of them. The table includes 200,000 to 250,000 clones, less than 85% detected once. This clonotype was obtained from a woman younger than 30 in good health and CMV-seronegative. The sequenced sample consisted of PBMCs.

In nucleotides, the CDR3 is TGTGCCAGCAGCTTAGCGCGAGCGTCCTACGAGCAGTACTTC. It codes for CASSLARASYEQYF. The rearrangement uses TRBV7-2 and TRBJ2-7; no clear D. Trimming removed 0 bases at V and 1 base at J, with 7 bases between. Germline V CDR1 and CDR2: SGHTA, FQGNSA. This CDR3 has 14 amino acids.